The 13 T cell receptor beta chains below all came from one sample that was sequenced in a study of blood T cell repertoires in COVID-19. Here immunoSEQ multiplex PCR was the method, and the copy in TCRdb shows in-frame clones only, minus some. Seen here are about 280,000 clones, around 85% observed once, and the top ten hold about 2.5%. The sequencing input was PBMCs or T cells enriched from blood (not recorded which). These receptors all stem from a woman aged 45-65 years who had recovered from COVID-19.

V gene TRBV27 combines with J gene TRBJ2-1, with 8 nucleotides matching TRBD2. CDR1 and CDR2 from the germline V gene are MNHEY and SMNVEV (reference sequence). The CDR3 is 15 amino acids. V lost 2 bases to trimming and J lost 2 bases; unmatched junction nucleotides: 2. CDR3 residues: CASSLAGGAYNEQFF. As DNA, the CDR3 is TGTGCCAGCAGTTTAGCGGGGGGCGCCTACAATGAGCAGTTCTTC.

This clone was observed once. This chain uses TRBV5-4 with TRBJ1-6; no clear D. The CDR3 is made up of 15 amino acids. CDR1 SGHNT and CDR2 YYREEE come from the germline V gene (reference sequence). Trimming took 6 bases from V and 7 from J, leaving 17 bases between them. CDR3 sequence (DNA): TGTGCCAGCACTACCATGGGCCGGTCAAATTCACCCCTCCACTTT. This sequence encodes CASTTMGRSNSPLHF.

A single count supports this clone. The chain has TRBV28 and TRBJ2-2; 7 positions agree with TRBD2. The trim removed 6 bases at V and 5 bases at J, leaving 18 bases unmatched. From germline, CDR1 is MDHEN and CDR2 SYDVKM. The CDR3 covers 18 residues. CDR3 protein: CASSRNRDYGFVTGELFF. CDR3 DNA sequence: TGTGCCAGCAGCCGGAACCGGGACTACGGATTTGTGACCGGGGAGCTGTTTTTT.

V gene TRBV19 combines with J gene TRBJ2-1; 7 positions agree with TRBD1. The CDR3 loop spans 20 amino acids. After removal of 2 bases from V and 2 bases from J, the junction contained 18 bases not matched to a gene. In germline, CDR1 is LNHDA, CDR2 SQIVND (reference sequence). In DNA form, the CDR3 reads TGTGCCAGTAGTATATCGGGCGACAGGGAGAGTGGGGTTACCTACAATGAGCAGTTCTTC. Its protein is CASSISGDRESGVTYNEQFF.

The V gene is TRBV7-9, the J gene TRBJ2-1; 10 bases line up with TRBD2. This CDR3 has 16 amino acids. Germline CDR1 reads SEHNR; CDR2 reads FQNEAQ (reference sequence). The V and J ends lost 4 bases and 8 bases, in that order; junction bases with no gene match: 11. The CDR3 loop is CASSSMGQSGGDEQFF. DNA of the CDR3: TGTGCCAGCAGCTCAATGGGTCAGAGCGGGGGGGATGAGCAGTTCTTC.

V and J are TRBV5-4 and TRBJ2-7; the D gene is possibly TRBD2 (6 bases). Trimming pared 4 bases from V and 3 bases from J, leaving 8 bases between. Germline V CDR1 and CDR2: SGHNT, YYREEE (reference sequence). The length of the CDR3 is 12 residues. The CDR3, as DNA: TGTGCCAGCAGCCGGCGGGACTACGAGCAGTACTTC. Translated, it gives CASSRRDYEQYF. The full variable domain, with the rest looked up from reference TRBV5-4 and TRBJ2-7, is ETGVTQSPTHLIKTRGQQVTLRCSSQSGHNTVSWYQQALGQGPQFIFQYYREEENGRGNFPPRFSGLQFPNYSSELNVNALELDDSALYLCASSRRDYEQYFGPGTRLTVT.

This clone has more than one count but fewer than ten. The V gene is TRBV4-3, the J gene TRBJ2-1, with TRBD2 identical over 14 bases. The CDR3 covers 20 residues. The germline V gene has CDR1 LGHNA and CDR2 YSLEER. The V gene end was trimmed by 2 bases and the J gene end by 0 bases; junction bases not matched to a gene: 9. The CDR3 nucleotides read TGCGCCAGCAGCCAATCCGGGACTAGCGGGAGACCCCGCTCCTACAATGAGCAGTTCTTC. This translates into CASSQSGTSGRPRSYNEQFF.

This clone was counted a few times. The CDR3 protein is CASSLGWDNQQYF. The CDR3 nucleotides read TGTGCCAGCAGCTTAGGTTGGGACAACCAGCAGTACTTC. The chain recombines TRBV11-2 with TRBJ2-7, with TRBD1 as a possible D gene (6 bases). Germline-derived CDR1 and CDR2 are SGHAT and FQNNGV. V dropped 1 base and J dropped 8 bases, with 12 bases sitting between them. The CDR3 runs 13 residues.

This chain links TRBV28 with TRBJ1-5, with a tentative D call TRBD1 (5 bases). CDR1 is MDHEN and CDR2 is SYDVKM in the germline V gene. The CDR3 extends over 18 amino acids. Trimming shortened V by 3 bases and J by 5 bases, and 23 bases separated the two germline ends. The CDR3 sequence is CASSFTERDVHFDQPQHF. CDR3 nucleotides: TGTGCCAGCAGTTTCACCGAGCGGGACGTTCATTTCGATCAGCCCCAGCATTTT.

CDR3 DNA sequence: TGCGCCAGCAGCCAGCTACCGGGGGTCAATCAGCCCCAGCATTTT. It encodes CASSQLPGVNQPQHF. The J gene is TRBJ1-5, the V gene TRBV4-1; D may be TRBD1 (5 bases). V lost 3 bases, J lost 3 bases, and 12 bases lay in between. The CDR3 runs to 15 residues. Germline values: CDR1 MGHRA, CDR2 YSYEKL.

This clone was detected once. The gene calls are TRBV5-1 and TRBJ1-4, with unresolved D. The CDR3 contains 15 residues. Germline assignment: CDR1 SGHRS and CDR2 YFSETQ. The ends were cut back, 6 bases at V and 1 base at J, with 13 bases in the middle. The chain's CDR3 is CASTLGRGTNEKLFF. The CDR3 DNA reads as TGCGCCAGCACCCTCGGGCGGGGAACTAATGAAAAACTGTTTTTT.

The CDR3 DNA sequence: TGTGCCAGCAGCCGTAGGATGAAGGGAGACCACACTGAAGCTTTCTTT. Its protein is CASSRRMKGDHTEAFF. This chain connects TRBV14 to TRBJ1-1; no reliable D call. The V end was cut by 4 bases, the J end by 3 bases, with 18 bases between. The CDR3 extends over 16 amino acids. Per the germline V gene, CDR1 is SGHDN and CDR2 is FVKESK.

The V and J genes are TRBV27 and TRBJ2-2, with 14 positions matching TRBD2. Germline trimming cut 4 bases from V and 5 bases from J; bases unmatched to any gene: 9. CDR3 length: 18 amino acids. Germline V CDR1 and CDR2: MNHEY, SMNVEV (reference sequence). In DNA, the CDR3 is TGTGCCAGCAGTTCAAAGACTAGCGGGAGGGCCCTTACCGGGGAGCTGTTTTTT. Translation: CASSSKTSGRALTGELFF.